The 24 T cell receptor beta chains given below trace back to one sample, sequenced in a study of blood T cell repertoires in COVID-19. The table came from immunoSEQ multiplex PCR; TCRdb's copy has only in-frame clones and leaves some out. The sample has about 310,000 clones; over 75% are singletons. The material sequenced was peripheral blood. The receptors were sampled from a man aged 50 or older with active or convalescent COVID-19.

V gene TRBV9 combines with J gene TRBJ2-5; a possible D gene is TRBD1 (6 bases). Between the trimmed V and J ends, which lost 1 base and 1 base, there was a span of 8 bases. Germline V gives CDR1 SGDLS, CDR2 YYNGEE. The length of the CDR3 is 14 residues. Here the CDR3 DNA reads TGTGCCAGCAGCGTACAGGGGACCCAAGAGACCCAGTACTTC. It translates to CASSVQGTQETQYF. The variable domain in full, completed from reference TRBV9 and TRBJ2-5, reads DSGVTQTPKHLITATGQRVTLRCSPRSGDLSVYWYQQSLDQGLQFLIQYYNGEERAKGNILERFSAQQFPDLHSELNLSSLELGDSALYFCASSVQGTQETQYFGPGTRLLVL.

CDR3 amino acids: CASRPGTGNSPLHF. The CDR3 nucleotides read TGTGCCAGCAGACCCGGGACAGGGAATTCACCCCTCCACTTT. This chain links TRBV27 with TRBJ1-6; 9 nucleotides match TRBD1. Germline lookup yields CDR1 MNHEY and CDR2 SMNVEV (reference sequence). The length of the CDR3 is 14 residues. The junction had 4 bases not matched to a gene; V was cut back by 6 bases and J by 7 bases.

The chain recombines TRBV5-6 with TRBJ1-1, with D perhaps matching TRBD1 (5 bases). The CDR3 is 14 amino acids. With 0 bases removed from V and 3 bases from J, the gap between germline ends came to 9 bases. CDR1 is SGHDT and CDR2 is YYEEEE in the germline V gene. CDR3: CASSLAPRDTEAFF. The CDR3 bases are TGTGCCAGCAGCTTGGCTCCCAGGGACACTGAAGCTTTCTTT.

This chain uses TRBV30 with TRBJ1-4, with 7 bases matching TRBD1. The trim removed 1 base at V and 7 bases at J, leaving 9 bases unmatched. This CDR3 contains 15 residues. Per the germline V gene, CDR1 is GTSNPN and CDR2 is SVGIG (reference sequence). CDR3 DNA: TGTGCCTGGAGTGCAAGGACAGGACGACCTGAAAAACTGTTTTTT. Translating gives CAWSARTGRPEKLFF.

The chain joins TRBV10-3 to TRBJ2-7, with 9 bases lining up with TRBD1. With 5 bases clipped from V and 2 bases from J, the junction kept 4 bases outside the gene matches. The germline CDR1 and CDR2 sequences are ENHRY and SYGVKD. The CDR3 is 14 amino acids. The CDR3 region is CAISHRTGAYEQYF. CDR3 sequence (DNA): TGTGCCATCAGTCACAGGACAGGGGCCTACGAGCAGTACTTC.

The J gene is TRBJ1-5, the V gene TRBV16, with unresolved D. Trimming left V 2 bases short and J 5 bases short, with 7 bases between. Germline CDR1 and CDR2: KGHSY and FQNENV. CDR3 length: 13 amino acids. CDR3 nucleotides: TGTGCCAGCAGCCAAGCGGAGGATCAGCCCCAGCATTTT. Translation: CASSQAEDQPQHF.

The V and J genes are TRBV19 and TRBJ1-1; D possibly corresponds to TRBD1 (5 bases). The CDR3 is made up of 13 amino acids. V lost 5 bases and J lost 7, with 14 bases in between. Germline-derived CDR1 and CDR2 are LNHDA and SQIVND (reference sequence). CDR3 coding DNA: TGTGCCAGTAGTCACCAATTAGGGGATGAAGCTTTCTTT. Protein: CASSHQLGDEAFF.

This chain joins TRBV28 and TRBJ2-7; TRBD2 aligns across 7 bases. The V gene end was trimmed by 7 bases and the J gene end by 1 base; junction bases not matched to a gene: 4. The CDR3 extends over 13 amino acids. Germline loops: CDR1 MDHEN, CDR2 SYDVKM. As DNA, the CDR3 is TGTGCCAGCACCCGACTAGCTTCCTACGAGCAGTACTTC. Translated, it gives CASTRLASYEQYF.

V is TRBV5-1 and J is TRBJ2-3; 9 bases align to TRBD2. CDR1 and CDR2 (germline): SGHRS, YFSETQ. The trim removed 3 bases at V and 2 bases at J, leaving 7 bases unmatched. This CDR3 spans 16 amino acids. The CDR3 sequence is CASSSGLAKPTDTQYF. In nucleotides, the CDR3 is TGCGCCAGCAGCTCCGGACTAGCGAAACCCACAGATACGCAGTATTTT. The full variable domain, with the rest looked up from reference TRBV5-1 and TRBJ2-3, is KAGVTQTPRYLIKTRGQQVTLSCSPISGHRSVSWYQQTPGQGLQFLFEYFSETQRNKGNFPGRFSGRQFSNSRSEMNVSTLELGDSALYLCASSSGLAKPTDTQYFGPGTRLTVL.

This clone was found once. The V and J genes are TRBV5-6 and TRBJ2-7; 11 bases are shared with TRBD2. The CDR3 contains 17 residues. V was pared by 4 bases and J by 3 bases, with 12 bases of the junction left unmatched. CDR1 is SGHDT and CDR2 is YYEEEE in the germline V gene. The CDR3 loop is CASSLTLAGGPYYEQYF. CDR3 nucleotides: TGTGCCAGCAGCCTTACGTTAGCGGGAGGGCCGTACTACGAGCAGTACTTC.

The rearrangement joins TRBV9 to TRBJ2-7; tentative D call: TRBD2 (5 bases). Germline V lookup: CDR1 SGDLS, CDR2 YYNGEE. The length of the CDR3 is 14 residues. Trimming took 4 bases from V and 6 from J, leaving 17 bases between them. The CDR3 region is CASSPKRTSLEQYF. CDR3 DNA: TGTGCCAGCAGCCCCAAACGGACTTCGCTCGAGCAGTACTTC.

The chain has TRBV25-1 and TRBJ2-1, with 10 nucleotides matching TRBD1. Germline trimming cut 5 bases from V and 0 bases from J; bases unmatched to any gene: 4. CDR1 is MGHDK, CDR2 SYGVNS, per germline. The CDR3 runs to 16 residues. CDR3 nucleotide sequence: TGTGCCAGCAGTCCCCGACAGGGGGCCTCCTACAATGAGCAGTTCTTC. Amino acids: CASSPRQGASYNEQFF.

The V call is TRBV29-1, the J call TRBJ1-2; 8 bases align to TRBD1. Trimming at V came to 4 bases and at J to 10 bases, leaving 8 bases not matched to a gene. Germline V gene data show CDR1 as SQVTM and CDR2 as ANQGSEA. CDR3 length equals 12 residues. The CDR3 sequence: CSVAQGASSYTF. The CDR3 DNA is TGCAGCGTTGCCCAGGGGGCGAGTTCCTACACCTTC.

The rearrangement joins TRBV7-3 to TRBJ2-7, with D possibly matching TRBD1 (5 bases). Trimming took 1 base from V and 3 from J, leaving 10 bases between them. In germline, CDR1 is SGHTA, CDR2 FQGTGA. CDR3 size: 14 residues. CDR3 sequence (DNA): TGTGCCAGCAGCTTAAATCAGGGCAGCTACGAGCAGTACTTC. It specifies CASSLNQGSYEQYF.

The chain couples TRBV6-2 or TRBV6-3 to TRBJ1-4; the D gene is possibly TRBD1 (5 bases). Looked up from germline, CDR1 is MNHEY and CDR2 is SVGEGT. The CDR3 totals 14 residues. Trimming shortened V by 4 bases and J by 3 bases, and 9 bases separated the two germline ends. The CDR3 nucleotides read TGTGCCAGCAGTTCTACGACAGCTAATGAAAAACTGTTTTTT. Translating it yields CASSSTTANEKLFF.

The rearrangement joins TRBV6-1 to TRBJ2-4; D not resolved. The CDR3 has 17 residues. Trimming took 2 bases from V and 1 from J, leaving 15 bases between them. From germline, CDR1 is MNHNS and CDR2 SASEGT. CDR3 in amino acids: CASSEYGSNRAKNIQYF. In DNA form, the CDR3 reads TGTGCCAGCAGTGAATATGGTAGCAATAGGGCCAAAAACATTCAGTACTTC.

This chain links TRBV6-5 with TRBJ2-1; 7 nucleotides line up with TRBD1. The V gene end was trimmed by 0 bases and the J gene end by 4 bases; junction bases not matched to a gene: 6. Germline CDR1 is MNHEY and CDR2 is SVGAGI. This CDR3 is built from 16 residues. CDR3 DNA: TGTGCCAGCAGTTACTCGGCGACAGGGCTATACAATGAGCAGTTCTTC. Its translation is CASSYSATGLYNEQFF.

The chain carries TRBV3-1 (or the pseudogene TRBV3-2) and TRBJ1-2; D is perhaps TRBD1 (6 bases). Germline V lookup: CDR1 LGHDT, CDR2 YNNKEL (reference sequence). Trimming stripped 0 bases from V and 8 bases from J, with 13 bases between. The CDR3 covers 14 residues. DNA of the CDR3: TGTGCCAGCAGCCAAGATTTGAACAGGGACGGCTACACCTTC. Translating gives CASSQDLNRDGYTF.

This chain uses TRBV5-1 with TRBJ2-3, with 10 bases fitting TRBD1. In germline, CDR1 is SGHRS, CDR2 YFSETQ. This CDR3 comprises 15 residues. Germline trimming cut 7 bases from V and 0 bases from J; bases unmatched to any gene: 5. The CDR3 nucleotides are TGCGCCAGCTCTGGGGGACAGGGGAGCACAGATACGCAGTATTTT. Translation: CASSGGQGSTDTQYF.

This clone was seen a single time. An end of the junction differs from the germline gene, which may be a read error. V and J are TRBV6-5 and TRBJ1-2; D ambiguous. The CDR3 covers 15 residues. Germline CDR1 is MNHEY and CDR2 is SVGAGI. The CDR3 loop is CASSLTPDYGLDTYF. CDR3 nucleotides: TGTGCCAGCAGCCTTACCCCCGACTACGGGCTAGATACATACTTC.

V and J are TRBV19 and TRBJ2-3, with 11 bases lining up with TRBD2. The ends lost 6 bases at V and 5 bases at J; junction bases unmatched: 4. The CDR3 consists of 14 residues. Looked up from germline, CDR1 is LNHDA and CDR2 is SQIVND (reference sequence). Written as DNA, the CDR3 is TGTGCCAGTAGCACTAGCGGGGGTGGAGATACGCAGTATTTT. Translating it yields CASSTSGGGDTQYF. The full variable domain, rest sourced from reference TRBV19 and TRBJ2-3, is DGGITQSPKYLFRKEGQNVTLSCEQNLNHDAMYWYRQDPGQGLRLIYYSQIVNDFQKGDIAEGYSVSREKKESFPLTVTSAQKNPTAFYLCASSTSGGGDTQYFGPGTRLTVL.

This sequence joins TRBV7-6 and TRBJ1-4; tentative D call: TRBD1 (5 bases). CDR1 and CDR2 (germline): SGHVS, FNYEAQ. The CDR3 covers 14 residues. Trimming removed 3 bases from V and 8 bases from J, with 13 bases in between. CDR3 in amino acids: CASSLGLLREKLFF. The CDR3 nucleotides are TGTGCCAGCAGCTTGGGACTCTTGAGGGAAAAACTGTTTTTT.

This chain uses TRBV5-1 with TRBJ2-1, with a weak D call TRBD2 (6 bases). Germline CDR1 is SGHRS and CDR2 is YFSETQ. V lost 4 bases and J 7 bases, leaving 21 bases between the germline ends. The CDR3 is made up of 16 amino acids. CDR3 region: CASSLTRLQPGNEQFF. CDR3 DNA: TGCGCCAGCAGCCTGACTAGATTGCAACCCGGGAATGAGCAGTTCTTC.

For this clone: Its ends do not fully match the called genes, so a read error is possible. This sequence joins TRBV7-7 and TRBJ1-1; D unresolved. Germline CDR1 and CDR2: SSHAT and FNYEAQ (reference sequence). This CDR3 region has 14 residues. The CDR3 DNA is TGTGCTAGCAGCCCGATTCTAGGGAACACTGAAGCTTTCTTT. Its translation: CASSPILGNTEAFF.